Described below is a single TCR beta chain sequence and its context. Its antigen is not known. Germline lookup yields CDR1 MGHDK and CDR2 SYGVNS. CDR3 length equals 15 residues. Trimming cost V 6 bases and J 5 bases; bases outside gene matches: 6. This sample is part of a study of T cells in localized non-small cell lung cancer. General study points: A higher density of T cells in blood coincided with extended overall survival. Across samples, adjacent lung featured a median roughly 60 of the top 100 tumor clones.

Each adjacent lung sample was taken at least 2 cm from the tumor margin and was free of atypia. Data came from immunoSEQ multiplex PCR; TCRdb stores just in-frame clones and leaves some out. The sample carries about 2,900 clones, roughly 33% recorded once. This material consisted of normal lung tissue next to the tumor, taken before any cancer treatment. This clonotype was sampled from a male donor at least 60 years old with stage I squamous cell lung carcinoma. The V and J genes are TRBV25-1 and TRBJ1-6; 8 positions match TRBD1. For the CDR3, the DNA is TGTGCCAGCAGAGCCGGGACAGGTGATAATTCACCCCTCCACTTT. Its translation is CASRAGTGDNSPLHF.